This TCR beta chain came from a study of tumor-infiltrating lymphocytes in primary liver carcinoma. Study-wide background: Maximum tumor diameters ranged from roughly 4 to 10 cm, stage T1-T3 N0M0. Sample yields of productive TCRbeta reads, ranging from roughly 3.5 to 8 million, were similar across tissue types. Study-level results: About 7.5-24% of top clones, no more, were shared by all five regions.

This clonotype was recorded a few times. Its specificity is not known. The template, approximately 500 ng total RNA, yielded TCR beta cDNA made with a constant-region primer. Each TCR beta library was derived from three nested multiplex PCR rounds that employed slightly modified ARM-PCR. TRBV1-TRBV30 forward and Cbeta reverse primers drove the first two approximately 11-cycle rounds. TCRdb re-derived calls from the multiplex PCR reads in MiXCR, one entry per CDR3 protein. The sample has about 70,000 distinct CDR3 sequences; 60% to 80% are singletons. Without any cell sorting, roughly 20-32 mg of bulk tissue yielded co-extracted RNA and DNA. No patient had received treatment, and all had chronic HBV infection. Germline V gene sequence: CDR1 DFQATT, CDR2 SNEGSKA (reference sequence). Trimming pared 0 bases from V and 4 bases from J, leaving 13 bases between. The CDR3 covers 14 residues.

The chain couples TRBV20-1 to TRBJ2-7; tentatively, D is TRBD2 (6 bases). The sequenced material came from liver tumor tissue from sampling region 4. Subset reported: tumor region T4, right-lateral pole. The receptor was isolated from a man aged 40-55 years with primary liver carcinoma and hepatitis B virus infection. The CDR3 loop reads CSARDFAGGYEQYF. CDR3 nucleotide sequence: TGCAGTGCTAGAGATTTCGCCGGAGGGTACGAGCAGTACTTC.